The clone carrying this TCR beta chain was seen repeatedly, ten times or more. Its antigen is not identified. Germline CDR1 MGHRA, CDR2 YSYEKL. CDR3 length: 16 residues. The V and J ends lost 0 bases and 2 bases respectively, with 8 bases between them. The source of the sample is a study of blood T cells in healthy people across ages. Study-wide results and caveats: Samples with more naive T cells showed higher observed beta diversity.

A second PCR of roughly 7 to 11 cycles used a sample-barcoded 5' primer and a J-beta primer mix. Via MiXCR, TCRdb re-called the 5' RACE reads, giving one row per CDR3 protein. Among around 870,000 distinct CDR3 sequences, about 28% were seen once, and the ten largest hold around 15%. The TCR sequence derives from a woman older than 75 in good health. The sequenced sample was blood. V gene TRBV4-1 combines with J gene TRBJ2-6; unclear D gene. The CDR3 coding sequence is TGCGCCAGCAGCCAAGACTATTCAGCTGGGGCCAACGTCCTGACTTTC. This translates into CASSQDYSAGANVLTF.